This T cell receptor beta chain originates from a study of shared clonotypes between healthy human individuals. Whole-study context: The study drew on a couple of women and a few men aged 18 to 49 as donors.

V dropped 7 bases and J dropped 6 bases, with 19 bases sitting between them. Per the germline V gene, CDR1 is GTSNPN and CDR2 is SVGIG (reference sequence). The CDR3 runs 13 residues. Genomic DNA for unsorted samples was obtained from about 88 million PBMCs. Study-level results: Sequencing depth was expected to affect clonotype sharing among donors.

TCRdb's table, derived via immunoSEQ multiplex PCR, lists solely in-frame clones and lacks some. The data contain a few hundred thousand clones, over 60% of them singletons. As for this clone: The antigen remains unidentified.

This clonotype originated in a woman aged 35 to 49 in good health. Some clones in this sample may be carry-over from other donors' samples. Sample: PBMCs. The chain couples TRBV30 to TRBJ2-7; tentatively, D is TRBD1 or TRBD2 (6 bases each). In nucleotides, the CDR3 is TGTGCCTCGGAGGGGGTGGCCCCAGGCGAGCAGTACTTC. It codes for CASEGVAPGEQYF.